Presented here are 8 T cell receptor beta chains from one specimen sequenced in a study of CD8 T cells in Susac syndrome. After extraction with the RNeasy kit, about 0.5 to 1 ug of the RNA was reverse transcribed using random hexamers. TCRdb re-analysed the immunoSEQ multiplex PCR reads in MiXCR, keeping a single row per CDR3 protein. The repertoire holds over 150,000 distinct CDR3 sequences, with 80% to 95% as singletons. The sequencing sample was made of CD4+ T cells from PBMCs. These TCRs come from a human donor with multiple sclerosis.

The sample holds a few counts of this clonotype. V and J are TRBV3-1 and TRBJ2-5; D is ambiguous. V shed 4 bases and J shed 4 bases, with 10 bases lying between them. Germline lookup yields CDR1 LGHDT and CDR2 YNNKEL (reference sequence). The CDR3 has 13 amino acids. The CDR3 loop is CASSLGLGETQYF. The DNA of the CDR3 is TGTGCCAGCAGCCTAGGCCTGGGAGAGACCCAGTACTTC.

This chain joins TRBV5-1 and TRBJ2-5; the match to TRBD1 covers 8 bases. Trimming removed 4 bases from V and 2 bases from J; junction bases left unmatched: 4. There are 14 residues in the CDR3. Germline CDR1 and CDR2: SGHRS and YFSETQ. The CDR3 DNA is TGCGCCAGCAGCCGAAACAGGGGGCAAGAGACCCAGTACTTC. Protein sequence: CASSRNRGQETQYF.

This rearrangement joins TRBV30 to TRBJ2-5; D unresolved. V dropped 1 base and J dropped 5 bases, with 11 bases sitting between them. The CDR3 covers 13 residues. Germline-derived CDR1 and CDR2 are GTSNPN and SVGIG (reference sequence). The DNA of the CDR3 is TGTGCCTGGAGTGAGACCCCCAGGGAGACCCAGTACTTC. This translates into CAWSETPRETQYF.

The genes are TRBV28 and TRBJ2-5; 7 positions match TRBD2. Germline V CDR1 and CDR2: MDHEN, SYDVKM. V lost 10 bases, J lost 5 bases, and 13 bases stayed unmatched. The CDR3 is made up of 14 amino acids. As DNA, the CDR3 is TGTGCCACCATGGGGGGGACCACGAGGGAGACCCAGTACTTC. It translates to CATMGGTTRETQYF.

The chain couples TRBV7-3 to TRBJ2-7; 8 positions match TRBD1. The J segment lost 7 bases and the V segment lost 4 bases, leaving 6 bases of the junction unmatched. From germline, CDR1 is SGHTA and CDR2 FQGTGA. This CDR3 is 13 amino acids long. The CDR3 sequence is CASSSTDREEQYF. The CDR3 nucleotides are TGTGCCAGCAGCTCTACGGACAGGGAAGAGCAGTACTTC.

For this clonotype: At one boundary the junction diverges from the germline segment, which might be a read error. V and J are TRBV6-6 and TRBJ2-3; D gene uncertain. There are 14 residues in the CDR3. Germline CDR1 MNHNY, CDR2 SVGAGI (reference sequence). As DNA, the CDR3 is TGTGCCACCAGTATACCCCAAACCTCAGATACGCAGTATTTT. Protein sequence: CATSIPQTSDTQYF.

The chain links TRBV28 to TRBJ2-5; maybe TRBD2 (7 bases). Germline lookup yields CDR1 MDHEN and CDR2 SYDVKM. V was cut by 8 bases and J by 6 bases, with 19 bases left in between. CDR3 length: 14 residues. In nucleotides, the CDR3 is TGTGCCAGCCTTAACGGGGGGCCAGGGAAGACCCAGTACTTC. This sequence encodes CASLNGGPGKTQYF.

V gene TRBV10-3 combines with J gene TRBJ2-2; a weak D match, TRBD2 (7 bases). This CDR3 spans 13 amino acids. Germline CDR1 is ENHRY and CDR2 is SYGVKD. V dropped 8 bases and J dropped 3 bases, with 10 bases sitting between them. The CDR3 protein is CAIGGADTGELFF. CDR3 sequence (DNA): TGTGCCATCGGGGGGGCGGACACCGGGGAGCTGTTTTTT.